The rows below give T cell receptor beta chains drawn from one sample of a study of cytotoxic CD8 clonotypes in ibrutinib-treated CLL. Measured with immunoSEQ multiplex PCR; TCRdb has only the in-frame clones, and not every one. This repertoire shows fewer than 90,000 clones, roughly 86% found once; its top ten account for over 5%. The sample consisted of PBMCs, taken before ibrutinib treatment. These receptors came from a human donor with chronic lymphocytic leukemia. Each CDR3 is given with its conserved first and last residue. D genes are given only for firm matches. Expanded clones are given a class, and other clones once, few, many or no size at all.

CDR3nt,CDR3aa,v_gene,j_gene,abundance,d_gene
TGTGCCAGCAGCGCCGGAAACACAGATACGCAGTATTTT,CASSAGNTDTQYF,TRBV9,TRBJ2-3,-,-
TGTGCCAGCAGTTACGGGGGGACAGCAACTAATGAAAAACTGTTTTTT,CASSYGGTATNEKLFF,TRBV6-5,TRBJ1-4,-,TRBD1
TGTGCCAGCAGCTTATTTACAGAGATGGGAAACACCATATATTTT,CASSLFTEMGNTIYF,TRBV7-9,TRBJ1-3,-,-
TGTGCCAGCTCTCCGGACTCCCGGGCCTACGAGCAGTACTTC,CASSPDSRAYEQYF,TRBV18,TRBJ2-7,-,-
TGTGCCAGCAGCAGCGGGACTAGCGGCTCAGATACGCAGTATTTT,CASSSGTSGSDTQYF,TRBV27,TRBJ2-3,-,TRBD2
TGTGCCAGCTCAAGCGGAACCGGGACTAGCGGGAGTAGTATGAATGAGCAGTTCTTC,CASSSGTGTSGSSMNEQFF,TRBV18,TRBJ2-1,-,TRBD2
TGTGCCTGGAGTTATGACAGACTCAATGAGCAGTTCTTC,CAWSYDRLNEQFF,TRBV30,TRBJ2-1,few,-
TGTGCCAGCAGTTACTCCCAAGACAGGTTCCATGAGCAGTTCTTC,CASSYSQDRFHEQFF,TRBV6-6,TRBJ2-1,-,-
TGCAGCGTTGAAGCTCCGCCTGGGACAGCCCTGTTTTTT,CSVEAPPGTALFF,TRBV29-1,TRBJ1-4,-,TRBD1
TGTGCCTGGAGAAGGCCAGCGGCGGGCTACGAGCAGTACTTC,CAWRRPAAGYEQYF,TRBV30,TRBJ2-7,-,-
TGTGCCAGCAGAGACGCCCCAGGGCGGGTGGAGACCCAGTACTTC,CASRDAPGRVETQYF,TRBV28,TRBJ2-5,-,-
TGTGCCAGCAGCATGGGACCGACGAACACTGAAGCTTTCTTT,CASSMGPTNTEAFF,TRBV7-6,TRBJ1-1,-,-
TGTGCCAGTAGTGGCCCGGATAGGGCTAATGAAAAACTGTTTTTT,CASSGPDRANEKLFF,TRBV19,TRBJ1-4,medium-sized,-
TGCGCCAGCAGCCCAGAGGCGGCGGCAGGGCGGGGAGGCTACACCTTC,CASSPEAAAGRGGYTF,TRBV4-3,TRBJ1-2,-,-
TGTGCCAGTAGTATGGTACAGGGGTCAGGCTATGGCTACACCTTC,CASSMVQGSGYGYTF,TRBV19,TRBJ1-2,-,TRBD1
TGCGCCAGCAGCCGGACAGGGGGCGCGAACTATGGCTACACCTTC,CASSRTGGANYGYTF,TRBV5-1,TRBJ1-2,-,TRBD1
TGTGCCAGTTTGAGGGAAAACATTCAGTACTTC,CASLRENIQYF,TRBV6-6,TRBJ2-4,-,-
TGTGCCAGCAGTGAAGCAAGGACCACAGGGGGTGAAGGCTACACCTTC,CASSEARTTGGEGYTF,TRBV2,TRBJ1-2,-,TRBD1
TGTGCCAGCAGCTTCGGGACAGGGAATCAGCCCCAGCATTTT,CASSFGTGNQPQHF,TRBV7-9,TRBJ1-5,once,TRBD1
TGCAGCGTTACGGCCGTTGGGGGCTCCTACAATGAGCAGTTCTTC,CSVTAVGGSYNEQFF,TRBV29-1,TRBJ2-1,-,-
TGCAGCGTTGATAGGACAGGGAGTGGGGGCCAAGAGACCCAGTACTTC,CSVDRTGSGGQETQYF,TRBV29-1,TRBJ2-5,-,TRBD1
TGTGCCAGCAGCGCCTACAGGGATGGCTACACCTTC,CASSAYRDGYTF,TRBV7-8,TRBJ1-2,-,-
TGTGCCAGCACCCGGGACAGAACAAACTATGGCTACACCTTC,CASTRDRTNYGYTF,TRBV7-9,TRBJ1-2,medium-sized,TRBD1
TGTGCCAGCAGTTTAGCGGGGGGGGCTGGCTACGAGCAGTACTTC,CASSLAGGAGYEQYF,TRBV27,TRBJ2-7,-,TRBD2
TGTGCCCTTAGGACTAGCGGTTTCTACAATGAGCAGTTCTTC,CALRTSGFYNEQFF,TRBV10-3,TRBJ2-1,-,TRBD2
TGTGCCACCAGCAGAGATGGCCAGGTCAGGGGCACAGATACGCAGTATTTT,CATSRDGQVRGTDTQYF,TRBV15,TRBJ2-3,-,-
TGTGCCAGCAGCGTAGATGGCAGGGGTTATCAGAGGGTGAGTGGCTACACCTTC,CASSVDGRGYQRVSGYTF,TRBV9,TRBJ1-2,-,-
TGTGCCAGCAGTTACTCGGGGGCTCGGGATGGCTACACCTTC,CASSYSGARDGYTF,TRBV6-5,TRBJ1-2,-,-
TGTGCCAGCAGCTTGCCGACAGGGGGGTATATGGGTACGCAGTATTTT,CASSLPTGGYMGTQYF,TRBV5-6,TRBJ2-3,few,TRBD1
TGTGCCAGCAGCCCACAAGGGGAAGGTCAGCCCCAGCATTTT,CASSPQGEGQPQHF,TRBV7-6,TRBJ1-5,-,-
TGCAGCGTTTGGGGAGGGATCGGCGAGCAGTACTTC,CSVWGGIGEQYF,TRBV29-1,TRBJ2-7,-,TRBD2
TGTGCCAGCAGTCGATCTAGTATGCGGGACAGGCCCGACTACGAGCAGTACTTC,CASSRSSMRDRPDYEQYF,TRBV2,TRBJ2-7,-,TRBD1
TGTGCCACCAGCCTAAACTGGGGTGGCTACACCTTC,CATSLNWGGYTF,TRBV15,TRBJ1-2,-,-
TGCAGCGTGGGGAGCGGGGGCAGGTACGAGCAGTACTTC,CSVGSGGRYEQYF,TRBV29-1,TRBJ2-7,few,TRBD2
TGTGCCAGCGGTTTTAGAGGAAACACCATATATTTT,CASGFRGNTIYF,TRBV28,TRBJ1-3,-,-
TGTGCCAGCAGCGGCGTTGGGGGTACCTCCCGCAATGAGCAGTTCTTC,CASSGVGGTSRNEQFF,TRBV9,TRBJ2-1,-,-
TGTGCCACCTCCACGTCCGGGACTAGGGGCCACAATGAGCAGTTCTTC,CATSTSGTRGHNEQFF,TRBV6-8,TRBJ2-1,-,TRBD2
TGTGCCAGCAGCTTAGACAGGGAGATAAGTTATGAGCAGTTCTTC,CASSLDREISYEQFF,TRBV11-2,TRBJ2-1,-,-
TGCAGCGTTGAAAGGCTAGCGGGAGCCTACGAGCAGTACTTC,CSVERLAGAYEQYF,TRBV29-1,TRBJ2-7,once,TRBD2
TGTGCCTGGAGCGGAGACAGGGAGTATGGCTACACCTTC,CAWSGDREYGYTF,TRBV30,TRBJ1-2,-,TRBD1
TGTGCCAGCAGCCCGGGCCAGGGGAGGGGTAATGAAAAACTGTTTTTT,CASSPGQGRGNEKLFF,TRBV7-6,TRBJ1-4,few,-
TGCGCCAGCAGCTTGTATCAGGGGGCGACCTACGAGCAGTACTTC,CASSLYQGATYEQYF,TRBV5-1,TRBJ2-7,-,TRBD1
TGTGCCAGCAGCCCGATGACAGGGAGGTACGGCTACACCTTC,CASSPMTGRYGYTF,TRBV5-8,TRBJ1-2,few,TRBD1
TGTGCCAGTCGAAACCTTCGTGAAACAGGGGCCTCCTACGAGCAGTACTTC,CASRNLRETGASYEQYF,TRBV19,TRBJ2-7,-,TRBD1
TGTGCCAGTAGCGACAGGGCCCCATTAGATACGCAGTATTTT,CASSDRAPLDTQYF,TRBV19,TRBJ2-3,-,TRBD1
TGTGCCAGCAGCCACCGGGCCCAGGGGCGGTTGGGCTCCTACGAGCAGTACTTC,CASSHRAQGRLGSYEQYF,TRBV11-2,TRBJ2-7,few,-
TGTGCCAGCAGCTTAGATTGGCAGGGCTATGGCTACACCTTC,CASSLDWQGYGYTF,TRBV11-2,TRBJ1-2,-,-
TGCGCCAGCAGCCAAGTGTTTGCGGGAGATCATGAGCAGTTCTTC,CASSQVFAGDHEQFF,TRBV4-1,TRBJ2-1,-,TRBD2
TGTGCCAGCAGCTGGACGACTAGCGGGATTTCGTACAATGAGCAGTTCTTC,CASSWTTSGISYNEQFF,TRBV13,TRBJ2-1,-,TRBD2
TGTGCCAGCAGCTTAGATGGCTACACCTTC,CASSLDGYTF,TRBV7-9,TRBJ1-2,-,-
TGTGCCAGCAGCCATCGTACCCTCGGGGTTATGTACACTGAAGCTTTCTTT,CASSHRTLGVMYTEAFF,TRBV13,TRBJ1-1,-,-
TGTGCCAGCAGCGTAGCGGGCTCTGGAAACACCATATATTTT,CASSVAGSGNTIYF,TRBV9,TRBJ1-3,-,-
TGTGCCAGCAGTTTAGTTGCGGGGGGCTACAATGAGCAGTTCTTC,CASSLVAGGYNEQFF,TRBV27,TRBJ2-1,-,TRBD2